This T cell receptor (beta chain) is from a study of blood T cell repertoires in COVID-19. Study in general: Acute-phase and convalescent COVID-19 samples originated in the United States, Italy and Spain. The analysed material was cDNA or gDNA that came from T cells, B-cell-depleted T cells, or PBMCs.

Seattle's enrolled individuals joined amid active infection and were then monitored longitudinally. The CDR3 loop spans 14 amino acids. The germline gives CDR1 SGHRS, CDR2 YFSETQ. The V segment lost 2 bases and the J segment 8 bases; nucleotides outside the gene matches: 4. In the study's own analysis: Reference gene primer amplification in the assay estimated nucleated cell counts. Data came from immunoSEQ multiplex PCR; TCRdb stores just in-frame clones and leaves some out. V and J calls plus clone size are reproduced from that table; the DNA served to infer D and trimming. Among 250,000 to 300,000 clones, over 85% were seen once, and the ten largest hold roughly 11%.

The chain links TRBV5-1 to TRBJ2-2, with TRBD1 identical over 9 bases. This TCR derives from a young woman with COVID-19, enrolled during active disease. The sample was peripheral blood. DNA for the CDR3: TGCGCCAGCAGCTTACAGGGGGCGCCAGGGGAGCTGTTTTTT. This sequence encodes CASSLQGAPGELFF.